In its sample, the clone carrying this T cell receptor beta chain was seen a few times. Its matching antigen is unknown. Time point denoted: persistent/refractory GD, antithyroid drugs over 5 years with positive TRAb. There was RNA extracted from PBMCs, and the TCR library was made from it. Construction of the TCR beta libraries employed iRepertoire HTBI primers in conjunction with Arm-PCR of CDR3 regions. TCRdb fed the multiplex PCR reads into MiXCR, producing one record per CDR3 protein. The sample yields some 420,000 distinct CDR3 sequences, approximately 23% seen once. The data stem from a study of regulatory T cells in long-lasting Graves disease. Study overall: Over-5-year antithyroid drug use with positive TSH receptor antibodies defined persistent Graves' disease in the study. Study-level results: Comparison showed that persistent patients shared more public clonotypes (roughly 2,700) than new patients (966). Researchers reported studying only peripheral blood, not thyroid tissue. There was favoring of TRBV28, TRBJ1-2 and TRBJ2-5 in persistent disease.

V was cut by 1 base and J by 0 bases, with 11 bases left in between. Germline assignment: CDR1 SGHAT and CDR2 FQDESV (reference sequence). This CDR3 is 16 amino acids long. The TCR was taken from a female donor with Graves disease. The starting material was peripheral blood mononuclear cells (PBMCs), obtained when the disease was refractory, from a patient treated with antithyroid drugs. This sequence joins TRBV11-1 and TRBJ2-3; no clear D gene. CDR3 bases: TGTGCCAGCAGCTTAGACAACCCCGCTAGCACAGATACGCAGTATTTT. Translated: CASSLDNPASTDTQYF.